This T cell receptor beta chain was sequenced during a study of beta chain features in type 1 diabetes. At the level of the study: Patients looked much like healthy donors when it came to age, gender and cell yields.

The CDR3 totals 13 residues. Germline CDR1 and CDR2: GTSNPN and SVGIG (reference sequence). V lost 5 bases and J lost 1, with 11 bases in between. Study observations and caveats: Researchers report that Type 1 diabetes patients had moderately but significantly shorter TCRB CDR3s across all four CD4+ subsets.

Blood was collected once per donor into heparin, averaging roughly 110 mL. As for this clone: What it binds is not known.

Every bit of the isolated RNA underwent reverse transcription, so sequencing read expressed TCRB transcripts. Read counts averaged roughly 3.5 million for samples of naive, central memory and regulatory T cells. Libraries were prepared by immunoSEQ multiplex PCR; TCRdb keeps only in-frame clonotypes and omits some of them. The data show under 350,000 clones, roughly a quarter seen once. This sequence was found in a woman in her 30s with type 1 diabetes. The V gene is TRBV30, the J gene TRBJ1-1, with D uncertain. Sequenced sample: naive CD4+ T cells from blood. In nucleotides, the CDR3 is TGTGCCTGGGAACGGACTGAGAACACTGAAGCTTTCTTT. This gives the protein CAWERTENTEAFF.